A selection of T cell receptor beta chains follows, all from one sample in a study of OX40 agonist ivuxolimab in advanced cancers. Repertoires were generated with immunoSEQ multiplex PCR, while TCRdb's copy carries only in-frame clones and drops some. The sample holds 20,000 to 25,000 clones, roughly 84% seen once. This material consisted of CD4+ or CD8+ T cells sorted from blood, taken in a trial of the OX40 agonist ivuxolimab. The receptors come from an adult with an advanced solid tumor such as melanoma, head and neck, liver or kidney cancer. Both conserved end residues are part of each CDR3. Fields, in order: D gene, V gene, J gene, clone size, CDR3 DNA, CDR3 protein. The D gene is left open where the match is weak. Where a row states a size, it is once, few, many or the class of an expanded clone; other rows omit it.

D: .; V: TRBV9; J: TRBJ2-3; size: .; DNA: TGTGCCAGCAGCGTAGTGGACGGAGAGGGGGATACGCAGTATTTT; CDR3: CASSVVDGEGDTQYF
D: TRBD2; V: TRBV7-9; J: TRBJ2-1; size: once; DNA: TGTGCCAGCAGCATCGGGACTAGCGGGTTGGGGGTGAATGAGCAGTTCTTC; CDR3: CASSIGTSGLGVNEQFF
D: TRBD1; V: TRBV2; J: TRBJ2-2; size: .; DNA: TGTGCCAGCAGGGAGGGACAGGGGGCCACCGGGGAGCTGTTTTTT; CDR3: CASREGQGATGELFF
D: .; V: TRBV7-9; J: TRBJ2-3; size: .; DNA: TGTGCCAGCAGCACCACAGATACGCAGTATTTT; CDR3: CASSTTDTQYF
D: .; V: TRBV5-5; J: TRBJ2-7; size: .; DNA: TGTGCCAGCAGCCAAAGAGGAATGGGTTCGGGCGCCTACGAGCAGTACTTC; CDR3: CASSQRGMGSGAYEQYF
D: TRBD1; V: TRBV7-9; J: TRBJ2-7; size: .; DNA: TGTGCCAGCAGCTTAGGGAGATCAGGGGGCCGTTTCGACGAGCAGTACTTC; CDR3: CASSLGRSGGRFDEQYF
D: .; V: TRBV7-8; J: TRBJ2-7; size: .; DNA: TGTGCCAGCAGCTTAGTTACCGTCCCTCTCGAGCAGTACTTC; CDR3: CASSLVTVPLEQYF
D: .; V: TRBV27; J: TRBJ2-7; size: .; DNA: TGTGCCAGCAGTTTAACCAGGAGCTCCTACGAGCAGTACTTC; CDR3: CASSLTRSSYEQYF
D: .; V: TRBV29-1; J: TRBJ2-7; size: once; DNA: TGCAGCGTTGAAGATCCTAAGACACAGACCTACGAGCAGTACTTC; CDR3: CSVEDPKTQTYEQYF
D: .; V: TRBV2; J: TRBJ2-7; size: .; DNA: TGTGCCAGCAGTGAAGCCGGAAGCAGCTCCTACGAGCAGTACTTC; CDR3: CASSEAGSSSYEQYF
D: TRBD2; V: TRBV28; J: TRBJ2-7; size: .; DNA: TGTGCCAGCAGCTCTAGACTAGCGGGAGTTGGCGAGCAGTACTTC; CDR3: CASSSRLAGVGEQYF
D: .; V: TRBV19; J: TRBJ1-1; size: .; DNA: TGTGCCAGTAGTATTCTAGTGAACACTGAAGCTTTCTTT; CDR3: CASSILVNTEAFF
D: .; V: TRBV2; J: TRBJ2-3; size: .; DNA: TGTGCCAGCAGTGAAAAGTCGGGCGGCCAATATACGCAGTATTTT; CDR3: CASSEKSGGQYTQYF
D: .; V: TRBV6-1; J: TRBJ2-7; size: once; DNA: TGTGCCAGCAGGGCTAGACAAGTCTACGAGCAGTACTTC; CDR3: CASRARQVYEQYF
D: TRBD1; V: TRBV5-8; J: TRBJ1-2; size: .; DNA: TGTGCCAGCAGCCCTTCCGGGACAGGGAATGGAATCTATGGCTACACCTTC; CDR3: CASSPSGTGNGIYGYTF
D: .; V: TRBV4-1; J: TRBJ2-7; size: .; DNA: TGCGCCAGCAGCCCCCTAGTGGGCCGGGGGCCCTACGAGCAGTACTTC; CDR3: CASSPLVGRGPYEQYF
D: .; V: TRBV7-6; J: TRBJ2-3; size: .; DNA: TGTGCCAGCAGCCCGGGCCGCGGGATGAGCACAGATACGCAGTATTTT; CDR3: CASSPGRGMSTDTQYF
D: .; V: TRBV2; J: TRBJ2-7; size: .; DNA: TGTGCCAGCAGTTCGACCGGGACAACTACCTACGAGCAGTACTTC; CDR3: CASSSTGTTTYEQYF
D: TRBD2; V: TRBV13; J: TRBJ2-7; size: .; DNA: TGTGCCAGCAGCCCGGGACTAGCGGGAGGCGCTCGCGAGCAGTACTTC; CDR3: CASSPGLAGGAREQYF
D: .; V: TRBV7-2; J: TRBJ1-1; size: .; DNA: TGTGCCAGCAGCTTAGCACCGGGGCGCGCTTTCTTT; CDR3: CASSLAPGRAFF
D: .; V: TRBV19; J: TRBJ2-7; size: .; DNA: TGTGCCAGTAGCGCAGGGTCCACCACGGCCTACGAGCAGTACTTC; CDR3: CASSAGSTTAYEQYF
D: .; V: TRBV19; J: TRBJ2-5; size: once; DNA: TGTGCCAGTAGTATAGATCTCTTTAACGGGGTGGGAGAGACCCAGTACTTC; CDR3: CASSIDLFNGVGETQYF
D: .; V: TRBV6-5; J: TRBJ1-1; size: .; DNA: TGTGCCAGCAGTTACGGTCAGGGAAACACTGAAGCTTTCTTT; CDR3: CASSYGQGNTEAFF
D: TRBD2; V: TRBV19; J: TRBJ2-7; size: .; DNA: TGTGCCAGTACCCCCGTGGCGGGGGTCGACGAGCAGTACTTC; CDR3: CASTPVAGVDEQYF
D: TRBD2; V: TRBV5-1; J: TRBJ2-4; size: .; DNA: TGCGCCAGCAACTCGACCGGGACTAGCGGGCGTGGCATATCCGGGAACATTCAGTACTTC; CDR3: CASNSTGTSGRGISGNIQYF
D: .; V: TRBV6-1; J: TRBJ1-2; size: .; DNA: TGTGCCAGCAGTGAGTCGGCCCATCACTATGGCTACACCTTC; CDR3: CASSESAHHYGYTF
D: TRBD1; V: TRBV6-5; J: TRBJ1-1; size: .; DNA: TGTGCCAGCAGCTGGACAGGGCGTACTGAAGCTTTCTTT; CDR3: CASSWTGRTEAFF
D: .; V: TRBV11-3; J: TRBJ2-1; size: .; DNA: TGTGCCAGCAGCTTTCCCCTGGCAGGGGTCGAATACAATGAGCAGTTCTTC; CDR3: CASSFPLAGVEYNEQFF
D: TRBD1; V: TRBV7-6; J: TRBJ2-7; size: .; DNA: TGTGCCAGCAGCTTAGCACAGGGGAACTACGAGCAGTACTTC; CDR3: CASSLAQGNYEQYF
D: .; V: TRBV11-2; J: TRBJ1-1; size: .; DNA: TGTGCCAGCAGCTCGGGACACTTGAACACTGAAGCTTTCTTT; CDR3: CASSSGHLNTEAFF
D: .; V: TRBV10-3; J: TRBJ2-7; size: .; DNA: TGTGCCATCAGTGAGTCCCTCCCGGGACGGATGTCCTACGAGCAGTACTTC; CDR3: CAISESLPGRMSYEQYF
D: TRBD2; V: TRBV27; J: TRBJ2-7; size: .; DNA: TGTGCCAGCTCCTGGAACAGCGGGGGGTACGAGCAGTACTTC; CDR3: CASSWNSGGYEQYF
D: TRBD1; V: TRBV6-5; J: TRBJ2-7; size: .; DNA: TGTGCCAGCAGTTCCGGGACAGGGGGCTTCGAGCAGTACTTC; CDR3: CASSSGTGGFEQYF
D: .; V: TRBV20-1; J: TRBJ1-1; size: once; DNA: TGCAGTGCTACCCCAAACACTGAAGCTTTCTTT; CDR3: CSATPNTEAFF
D: .; V: TRBV30; J: TRBJ1-1; size: few; DNA: TGTGCCTGGACCATCAACACGAACACTGAAGCTTTCTTT; CDR3: CAWTINTNTEAFF
D: .; V: TRBV27; J: TRBJ2-1; size: .; DNA: TGTGCCAGCCGACTCTCACCCGGACAGAACAATGAGCAGTTCTTC; CDR3: CASRLSPGQNNEQFF